This T cell receptor (beta chain) was identified during a study of CD8+ T cells in alopecia areata. Broader study findings: Lesional scalp exceeded normal scalp in clonality, especially in alopecia totalis/universalis. Among patients, TCR sharing was less clear than in mice, a difference possibly due in part to HLA diversity in the patient population. Besides other cells, scalp samples also yield sequences of resident alphabeta T cells from normal skin.

Extracted from the samples, RNA was reverse transcribed into cDNA to serve as the sequencing template. The repertoire was sequenced with immunoSEQ multiplex PCR; TCRdb's copy has only in-frame clones and lacks some. The table lists 85,000 to 110,000 clones, roughly 53% of them singletons. Details on this clone: Antigen unknown.

The germline CDR1 and CDR2 sequences are ENHRY and SYGVKD. CDR3 length equals 16 residues. J lost 2 bases, V lost 2 bases, and 6 bases had no gene match. The researchers isolated CD4+ and CD8+ T cells from PBMCs by sorting. The J gene is TRBJ2-5, the V gene TRBV10-3, with 9 bases lining up with TRBD2. The sample was CD4+ T cells sorted from blood. The source of this sequence is a human donor in good health. The CDR3 DNA sequence: TGTGCCATCAGTGAGAACCCTAGCGGGGAGCAAGAGACCCAGTACTTC. Amino acids: CAISENPSGEQETQYF.